This T cell receptor beta chain stems from a study of blood T cell repertoires in COVID-19. V dropped 2 bases and J dropped 7 bases, with 11 bases sitting between them. The germline CDR1 and CDR2 sequences are MNHNS and SASEGT. CDR3 length equals 13 residues. TCRdb keeps only in-frame clones here, not all; method: immunoSEQ multiplex PCR. The table has roughly 30,000 clones, about 94% seen once. Sequencing was done on a sample of peripheral blood. The rearrangement links TRBV6-1 to TRBJ1-1; the D is unclear. The TCR sequence derives from a human donor in a cohort sampled during active COVID-19. In nucleotides, the CDR3 is TGTGCCAGCAGTGAACTTACAGACAATGAAGCTTTCTTT. This gives the protein CASSELTDNEAFF.